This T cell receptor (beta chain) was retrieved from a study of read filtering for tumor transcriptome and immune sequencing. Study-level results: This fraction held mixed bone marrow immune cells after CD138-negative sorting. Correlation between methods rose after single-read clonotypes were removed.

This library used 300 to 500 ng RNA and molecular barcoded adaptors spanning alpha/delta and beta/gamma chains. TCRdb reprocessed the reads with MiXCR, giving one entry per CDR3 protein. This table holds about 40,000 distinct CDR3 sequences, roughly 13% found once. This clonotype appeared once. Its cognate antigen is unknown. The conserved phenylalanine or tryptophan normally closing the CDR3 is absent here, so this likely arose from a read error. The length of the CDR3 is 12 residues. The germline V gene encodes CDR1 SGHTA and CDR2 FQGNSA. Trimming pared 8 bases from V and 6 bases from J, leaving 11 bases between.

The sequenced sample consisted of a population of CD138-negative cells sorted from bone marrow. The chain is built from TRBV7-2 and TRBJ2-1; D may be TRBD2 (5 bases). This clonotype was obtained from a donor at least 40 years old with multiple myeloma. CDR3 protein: CASGPGGNEQFL. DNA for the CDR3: TGTGCCAGCGGCCCTGGAGGCAATGAGCAGTTCCTC.